This T cell receptor beta chain was obtained from a study of T cell clusters in autoimmune cytopenias. Tens of thousands of genome equivalents of blood DNA were amplified for TRB. TRB rearrangements were amplified by touch-down multiplex PCR with mixed TRB-A/B primers. TCRdb reanalyzed the multiplex PCR reads and collapses them to one entry per CDR3 protein, without DNA. The sample table sets out about 6,100 distinct CDR3 sequences. The CDR3 contains 11 residues. These data were likewise used in another study, on T cell repertoires in aging, cancer and after chemotherapy.

The chain is built from TRBV12-3 or TRBV12-4 and TRBJ2-3; TCRdb's assignment of TRBD1 cannot be checked, as there is no DNA. This clonotype originated in a human donor in good health. Sequenced material: peripheral blood. The CDR3 region is CASTGTYTQYF.